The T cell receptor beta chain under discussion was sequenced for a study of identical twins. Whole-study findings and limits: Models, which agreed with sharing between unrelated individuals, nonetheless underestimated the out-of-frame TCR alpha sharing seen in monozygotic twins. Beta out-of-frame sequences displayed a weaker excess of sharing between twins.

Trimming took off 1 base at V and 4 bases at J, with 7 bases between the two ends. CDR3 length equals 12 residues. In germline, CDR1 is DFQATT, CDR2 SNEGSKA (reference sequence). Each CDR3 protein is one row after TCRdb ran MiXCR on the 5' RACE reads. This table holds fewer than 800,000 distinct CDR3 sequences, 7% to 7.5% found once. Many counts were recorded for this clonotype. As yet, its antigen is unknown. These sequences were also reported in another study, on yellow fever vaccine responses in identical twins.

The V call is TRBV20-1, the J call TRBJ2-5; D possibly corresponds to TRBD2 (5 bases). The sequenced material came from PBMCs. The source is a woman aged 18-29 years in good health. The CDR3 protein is CSARGGSETQYF. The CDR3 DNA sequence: TGCAGTGCTAGAGGAGGGTCAGAGACCCAGTACTTC.